Below, 2 T cell receptor beta chains from the same sample are listed, as sequenced in a study of tumor T cells in aggressive B-cell lymphoma. Produced via immunoSEQ multiplex PCR; TCRdb's table is partial and in-frame only. The sample carries about 3,200 clones, 92% recorded once. Sequencing used tumor tissue. The source of these receptors is an adult with diffuse large B cell lymphoma.

This clone was seen more than once but under ten times. The chain couples TRBV19 to TRBJ1-3; D unresolved. Per the germline V gene, CDR1 is LNHDA and CDR2 is SQIVND (reference sequence). CDR3 length: 14 amino acids. Trimming took 8 bases from V and 0 from J, leaving 11 bases between them. The chain's CDR3 is CASPPLSSGNTIYF. DNA for the CDR3: TGTGCCAGTCCCCCGTTGAGCTCTGGAAACACCATATATTTT.

This clone has only a few counts. The rearrangement uses TRBV5-1 and TRBJ2-1; no definite D call. The V end was cut by 2 bases, the J end by 9 bases, with 12 bases between. This CDR3 has 13 amino acids. Germline V gene sequence: CDR1 SGHRS, CDR2 YFSETQ. The CDR3 DNA is TGCGCCAGCAGCTTTGGCGGTTTGGGTGAGCAGTTCTTC. The encoded protein is CASSFGGLGEQFF.